This T cell receptor (beta chain) is drawn from a study of shared clonotypes between healthy human individuals. Replicate sorted-subset PCRs were loaded with around 200 ng DNA, 29,000 or so T cell genomes. Clones were sequenced by immunoSEQ multiplex PCR, and TCRdb holds only the in-frame ones, with some missing. Of 2 million to 2.5 million clones listed, approximately 95% are singletons. The germline V gene encodes CDR1 SQVTM and CDR2 ANQGSEA. V lost 2 bases, J lost 2 bases, and 9 bases lay in between. The CDR3 is 14 amino acids. The chain links TRBV29-1 to TRBJ2-2; weak D call: TRBD1 (6 bases). The sequencing sample was made of naive CD4+ T cells from PBMCs. Described subset: CD45RA+ positively selected. The sequence was collected from a man between 18 and 29 years old in good health. Some clones in this sample may be carry-over from other donors' samples. CDR3 sequence (DNA): TGCAGCGTTGAAAAGGGACACAACACCGGGGAGCTGTTTTTT. It specifies CSVEKGHNTGELFF.